The T cell receptor beta chain described here comes from a study of cytomegalovirus exposure and HLA in healthy donors. A multiplex PCR was run with 60 Vbeta primers and 13 Jbeta primers. The repertoire was sequenced with immunoSEQ multiplex PCR; TCRdb's copy has only in-frame clones and lacks some. The sample lists some 180,000 clones, roughly 87% occurring once. The receptor comes from a girl less than two years old in good health and CMV-seronegative. Sequencing input: PBMCs.

The chain's CDR3 is CSVEKGASGTYNEQFF. The CDR3 DNA follows: TGCAGCGTTGAAAAGGGTGCTAGCGGGACCTACAATGAGCAGTTCTTC. The rearrangement joins TRBV29-1 to TRBJ2-1, with 9 nucleotides matching TRBD2. CDR1 and CDR2 from the germline V gene are SQVTM and ANQGSEA. V gave up 2 bases and J gave up 2 bases; unmatched junction bases: 7. This CDR3 spans 16 amino acids.